The rows below give T cell receptor beta chains drawn from one sample of a study of blood T cell repertoires in COVID-19. Assay used: immunoSEQ multiplex PCR; TCRdb lists only in-frame clones, some missing. The table includes approximately 170,000 clones, 89% detected once. The material sequenced was peripheral blood. These TCRs come from a man aged 18 to 29 who had recovered from COVID-19. Both conserved end residues are part of each CDR3. D genes are given only for firm matches. Some rows have no size entry. The others give once, few or many, or a class for an expanded clone.

TRBV4-2,-,TRBJ1-1,-,CASSQGGAGRGGTEAFF,TGTGCCAGCAGCCAAGGTGGAGCAGGGAGGGGAGGCACTGAAGCTTTCTTT
TRBV19,-,TRBJ1-1,-,CASSVGNTEAFF,TGTGCCAGTAGTGTCGGGAACACTGAAGCTTTCTTT
TRBV6-5,-,TRBJ1-1,-,CASRRGTKQNTEAFF,TGTGCCAGCAGACGAGGGACAAAACAGAACACTGAAGCTTTCTTT
TRBV10-3,TRBD2,TRBJ2-3,-,CAISDPGGSTDTQYF,TGTGCCATCAGTGACCCGGGAGGGAGCACAGATACGCAGTATTTT
TRBV5-4,TRBD2,TRBJ2-3,-,CASSSYSGSGDTQYF,TGTGCCAGCAGCTCCTATAGCGGGAGCGGGGATACGCAGTATTTT
TRBV6-2/TRBV6-3,-,TRBJ1-1,-,CASSSYRVGEAFF,TGTGCCAGCAGTTCTTACAGGGTCGGGGAAGCTTTCTTT
TRBV25-1,-,TRBJ2-5,-,CASSEWKGEYF,TGTGCCAGCAGTGAATGGAAAGGAGAATACTTC
TRBV5-1,TRBD2,TRBJ2-1,-,CASSSRGAGDNEQFF,TGCGCCAGCAGCTCCCGCGGAGCGGGAGACAATGAGCAGTTCTTC
TRBV19,TRBD1,TRBJ2-1,-,CASSPPPGQGASIIYNEQFF,TGTGCCAGTAGTCCCCCACCGGGACAGGGGGCCTCGATCATTTACAATGAGCAGTTCTTC
TRBV5-4,-,TRBJ1-6,-,CASSSRNDGNSPLHF,TGTGCCAGCAGCTCTCGGAACGACGGGAATTCACCCCTCCACTTT
TRBV21-1,-,TRBJ1-6,-,CASSKAVRGLCNSPLHF,TGTGCCAGCAGCAAAGCGGTCCGGGGGTTATGCAATTCACCCCTCCACTTT
TRBV7-9,TRBD2,TRBJ2-3,-,CASSPLAGGTTDTQYF,TGTGCCAGCAGCCCCCTAGCGGGCGGTACAACAGATACGCAGTATTTT
TRBV24-1,TRBD1,TRBJ2-1,-,CATSDAGTGTNEQFF,TGTGCCACCAGTGACGCCGGGACAGGGACCAATGAGCAGTTCTTC
TRBV5-1,-,TRBJ2-1,-,CASSFGGIADRNEQFF,TGCGCCAGCAGCTTCGGTGGCATAGCGGACCGCAATGAGCAGTTCTTC
TRBV3-1/TRBV3-2,TRBD2,TRBJ2-7,-,CASSHTSGGRGYEQYF,TGTGCCAGCAGCCATACTAGCGGGGGGAGGGGCTACGAGCAGTACTTC
TRBV11-2,-,TRBJ1-4,-,CASSLEFGGEKLFF,TGTGCCAGCAGCTTAGAGTTTGGGGGGGAAAAACTGTTTTTT
TRBV30,TRBD1,TRBJ1-5,-,CAWAPPGQVNQPQHF,TGTGCCTGGGCCCCTCCGGGACAGGTCAATCAGCCCCAGCATTTT
TRBV12-3/TRBV12-4,-,TRBJ1-2,-,CASSFMGDYGYTF,TGTGCCAGCAGTTTTATGGGAGACTATGGCTACACCTTC
TRBV7-2,TRBD1,TRBJ1-2,once,CASSLGGQGPGYTF,TGTGCCAGCAGCTTAGGGGGACAGGGACCCGGCTACACCTTC
TRBV9,-,TRBJ1-3,-,CASSVTNITKTPFSGNTIYF,TGTGCCAGCAGCGTAACAAACATTACAAAGACACCCTTCTCTGGAAACACCATATATTTT
TRBV6-6,TRBD2,TRBJ2-1,few,CASSDPGLAGEQFF,TGTGCCAGCAGTGACCCGGGACTAGCGGGAGAGCAGTTCTTC
TRBV12-2,-,TRBJ1-5,-,CASRTGGRNQPQHF,TGTGCAAGTCGGACAGGGGGCCGCAATCAGCCCCAGCATTTT
TRBV28,TRBD1,TRBJ2-5,once,CASSLTGEPPETQYF,TGTGCCAGCAGCTTGACAGGGGAACCCCCAGAGACCCAGTACTTC
TRBV5-1,-,TRBJ1-3,-,CASSSGEAGNTIYF,TGCGCCAGCAGCTCAGGGGAAGCTGGAAACACCATATATTTT
TRBV19,-,TRBJ1-5,-,CASSSGVWGNQPQHF,TGTGCCAGTAGTTCGGGTGTTTGGGGCAATCAGCCCCAGCATTTT
TRBV25-1,TRBD1,TRBJ2-7,once,CASSDEQGYEQYF,TGTGCCAGCAGTGATGAACAGGGGTACGAGCAGTACTTC
TRBV28,TRBD1,TRBJ1-1,-,CASSLGQRSEAFF,TGTGCCAGCAGTTTGGGACAGCGATCTGAAGCTTTCTTT
TRBV5-4,TRBD2,TRBJ2-3,once,CASSSFAGGISTDTQYF,TGTGCCAGCAGCTCTTTCGCGGGAGGGATTAGCACAGATACGCAGTATTTT
TRBV28,-,TRBJ1-2,-,CASSTGNYGYTF,TGTGCCAGCAGTACAGGGAACTATGGCTACACCTTC
TRBV18,-,TRBJ1-4,-,CASSPARLELFF,TGTGCCAGCTCACCAGCCAGGCTGGAACTGTTTTTT
TRBV2,-,TRBJ1-1,-,CASHTDRNTEAFF,TGTGCCAGCCATACCGACAGGAACACTGAAGCTTTCTTT
TRBV7-9,TRBD2,TRBJ2-2,-,CASRWTSENGELFF,TGTGCCAGCAGATGGACTAGCGAGAACGGGGAGCTGTTTTTT
TRBV9,-,TRBJ2-5,-,CASSASGARETQYF,TGTGCCAGCAGCGCCTCAGGGGCGCGGGAGACCCAGTACTTC
TRBV28,TRBD2,TRBJ2-5,-,CASSLFAGGETQYF,TGTGCCAGCAGTTTGTTCGCGGGAGGAGAGACCCAGTACTTC
TRBV7-2,-,TRBJ2-7,-,CASSSPRVLYF,TGTGCCAGCAGCTCACCCAGGGTTTTGTACTTC
TRBV4-3,-,TRBJ1-6,-,CASSQVTTGANSPLHF,TGCGCCAGCAGCCAAGTGACCACAGGAGCTAATTCACCCCTCCACTTT
TRBV18,TRBD1,TRBJ1-3,-,CASSPLGQGSGNTIYF,TGTGCCAGCTCACCACTCGGACAGGGCTCGGGAAACACCATATATTTT
TRBV27,-,TRBJ2-1,-,CASSLYPGWGDNEQFF,TGTGCCAGCAGTTTATATCCTGGCTGGGGAGACAATGAGCAGTTCTTC
TRBV19,-,TRBJ1-2,-,CASSMGAASADYGYTF,TGTGCCAGTAGTATGGGAGCAGCCTCCGCGGACTATGGCTACACCTTC
TRBV15,TRBD2,TRBJ2-3,-,CATSRDLGLAVVSSLSDTQYF,TGTGCCACCAGCAGAGATCTCGGACTAGCGGTAGTCTCATCCCTTTCCGATACGCAGTATTTT
TRBV5-1,TRBD2,TRBJ2-5,-,CASSLQREGETQYF,TGCGCCAGCAGCTTGCAGCGGGAGGGGGAGACCCAGTACTTC
TRBV29-1,-,TRBJ1-1,-,CSAGRVNTEAFF,TGCAGCGCGGGACGGGTGAACACTGAAGCTTTCTTT
TRBV10-2,-,TRBJ2-3,-,CASRADWTDTDTQYF,TGCGCCAGCAGGGCTGACTGGACTGACACAGATACGCAGTATTTT
TRBV5-1,TRBD2,TRBJ2-1,few,CASGSGTSGYNEQFF,TGCGCCAGCGGTTCTGGGACTAGCGGCTACAATGAGCAGTTCTTC
TRBV4-1,TRBD2,TRBJ2-7,-,CASSQHGGSSYEQYF,TGCGCCAGCAGCCAACACGGGGGGAGCTCCTACGAGCAGTACTTC
TRBV24-1,TRBD2,TRBJ2-1,once,CATSDFPPGAGGENEQFF,TGTGCCACCAGTGATTTCCCGCCCGGGGCGGGAGGGGAGAATGAGCAGTTCTTC
TRBV20-1,TRBD1,TRBJ1-6,few,CSASNRGRFSSPLHF,TGCAGTGCTAGTAACAGGGGTCGGTTTTCTTCACCCCTCCACTTT